Below, 4 T cell receptor beta chains from the same sample are listed, as sequenced in a study of radiation and T cells in renal cell carcinoma. Stated time point: blood 2 weeks post-SBRT. The treatment was: 15 Gy SBRT to primary tumor, nephrectomy 4 weeks later. Clones were sequenced by immunoSEQ multiplex PCR, and TCRdb holds only the in-frame ones, with some missing. The sample lists 100,000 to 150,000 clones, about 81% occurring once. Sample: blood, taken from a patient whose treatment included radiotherapy and nephrectomy. These receptors originate from a man aged 50-60 years with renal cell carcinoma.

This clone was observed once. The rearrangement links TRBV19 to TRBJ2-2; D is ambiguous. V was pared by 5 bases and J by 0 bases, with 10 bases between. Germline assignment: CDR1 LNHDA and CDR2 SQIVND (reference sequence). The CDR3 loop spans 15 amino acids. The CDR3 reads CASSLRNTNTGELFF. Here the CDR3 DNA reads TGTGCCAGTAGTCTACGGAATACGAACACCGGGGAGCTGTTTTTT.

This chain uses TRBV5-1 with TRBJ2-1; no reliable D call. The CDR3 contains 15 residues. In germline, CDR1 is SGHRS, CDR2 YFSETQ. Between the trimmed V and J ends, which lost 4 bases and 0 bases, there was a span of 11 bases. As DNA, the CDR3 is TGCGCCAGCAGCAGGCAGCCACACTCCTACAATGAGCAGTTCTTC. Its protein is CASSRQPHSYNEQFF.

The rearrangement joins TRBV7-9 to TRBJ2-1; 9 nucleotides match TRBD2. Looked up from germline, CDR1 is SEHNR and CDR2 is FQNEAQ (reference sequence). V was clipped by 2 bases and J by 9 bases; unmatched bases: 8. The length of the CDR3 is 15 residues. The DNA of the CDR3 is TGTGCCAGCAGCTTACGGTCTAGCGGGACGGGTGAGCAGTTCTTC. Amino acids: CASSLRSSGTGEQFF. Full variable domain (remainder filled in from reference TRBV7-9 and TRBJ2-1): DTGVSQNPRHKITKRGQNVTFRCDPISEHNRLYWYRQTLGQGPEFLTYFQNEAQLEKSRLLSDRFSAERPKGSFSTLEIQRTEQGDSAMYLCASSLRSSGTGEQFFGPGTRLTVL.

The genes are TRBV19 and TRBJ2-3; D not resolved. The CDR3 sequence is 13 residues long. With 8 bases removed from V and 1 base from J, the gap between germline ends came to 10 bases. Germline V lookup: CDR1 LNHDA, CDR2 SQIVND (reference sequence). In DNA, the CDR3 is TGTGCCAGTGAACTCCGGGGCACAGATACGCAGTATTTT. Protein sequence: CASELRGTDTQYF.